Sequencing of this T cell receptor (beta chain) was carried out in a study of cytomegalovirus exposure and HLA in healthy donors. Points from the study as a whole: Immune exposure was documented only through CMV serostatus. Later analysis demonstrated an association between a missense DCLRE1C variant and TCR beta V- and J-gene trimming. Versus the roughly 640-donor mean, an Asian-associated ancestry cluster reportedly showed fewer N-insertions in a later analysis.

Primers for the PCR totalled 60 Vbeta and 13 Jbeta. The table came from immunoSEQ multiplex PCR; TCRdb's copy has only in-frame clones and leaves some out. The sample lists 200,000 or so clones, approximately 82% occurring once. Comments on this clone: Its antigen is still unknown. Other DNA sequences of this sample code for an identical CDR3.

This CDR3 is 13 amino acids long. Germline lookup yields CDR1 SGHRS and CDR2 YFSETQ. V shed 3 bases, J shed 5 bases, and the junction held 1 base outside the gene matches. This TCR was recovered from a man between 18 and 35 years old in good health and CMV-seronegative. This chain links TRBV5-1 with TRBJ2-2, with 7 bases matching TRBD2. The specimen was PBMCs. The CDR3 region is CASSWGGTGELFF. CDR3 DNA sequence: TGCGCCAGCAGCTGGGGGGGGACCGGGGAGCTGTTTTTT.